What follows are 28 T cell receptor beta chains derived from one specimen sequenced in a study of blood T cell repertoires in COVID-19. Clones were read by immunoSEQ multiplex PCR, and TCRdb kept only the in-frame ones, dropping some. The sample carries roughly 80,000 clones, over 75% recorded once. Material: peripheral blood. The origin of the receptors is a human donor in a cohort sampled during active COVID-19.

V is TRBV9 and J is TRBJ2-7, with 7 nucleotides matching TRBD1. CDR3 length equals 14 residues. CDR1 and CDR2 (germline): SGDLS, YYNGEE. With V trimmed by 4 bases and J by 1 base, 5 bases remained unmatched. The CDR3 here is CASSRDSASYEQYF. The DNA for the CDR3 is TGTGCCAGCAGCCGGGACAGCGCTTCCTACGAGCAGTACTTC.

V and J are TRBV30 and TRBJ1-1; 12 nucleotides match TRBD1. Trimming cost V 7 bases and J 4 bases; bases outside gene matches: 10. The CDR3 runs 15 residues. Germline assignment: CDR1 GTSNPN and CDR2 SVGIG (reference sequence). Written as DNA, the CDR3 is TGTGCCTCCACTACGGGACAGGGGGCCTTCACTGAAGCTTTCTTT. This encodes CASTTGQGAFTEAFF. The whole variable domain, remainder taken from reference TRBV30 and TRBJ1-1, is SQTIHQWPATLVQPVGSPLSLECTVEGTSNPNLYWYRQAAGRGLQLLFYSVGIGQISSEVPQNLSASRPQDRQFILSSKKLLLSDSGFYLCASTTGQGAFTEAFFGQGTRLTVV.

The gene calls are TRBV6-1 and TRBJ1-5, with D hard to call. Deletions cut 3 bases from V and 5 bases from J, with 29 bases between. The CDR3 length is 20 residues. Per the germline V gene, CDR1 is MNHNS and CDR2 is SASEGT. The CDR3 DNA reads TGTGCCAGCAGTGAGATTCGATACGGGAGCTCTGGGTCCAATCATCAGCCCCAGCATTTT. Its protein is CASSEIRYGSSGSNHQPQHF.

V and J are TRBV12-3 or TRBV12-4 and TRBJ2-2, with D possibly being TRBD1 (6 bases). The CDR3 consists of 13 residues. Trimming shortened V by 5 bases and J by 6 bases, and 10 bases separated the two germline ends. CDR3: CASSPRGAGELFF. In DNA form, the CDR3 reads TGTGCCAGCAGTCCCAGGGGAGCCGGGGAGCTGTTTTTT.

This clone turned up a few times. The chain carries TRBV7-9 and TRBJ2-7; unclear D gene. The V gene's germline CDR1 is SEHNR and CDR2 FQNEAQ (reference sequence). V lost 5 bases, J lost 0 bases, and 14 bases lay in between. The length of the CDR3 is 15 residues. In DNA form, the CDR3 reads TGTGCCAGCAGCACCGTTGCCGCGAGCTCCTACGAGCAGTACTTC. Amino acid sequence: CASSTVAASSYEQYF.

V and J are TRBV2 and TRBJ1-5, with TRBD1 matching 7 bases. This CDR3 is built from 15 residues. Germline CDR1 reads SNHLY; CDR2 reads FYNNEI. The J segment lost 6 bases and the V segment lost 2 bases, leaving 7 bases of the junction unmatched. CDR3 residues: CASSEQTGVGQPQHF. The CDR3 bases are TGTGCCAGCAGTGAACAAACAGGGGTGGGTCAGCCCCAGCATTTT.

This chain uses TRBV6-6 with TRBJ1-4, with D perhaps TRBD1 (6 bases). Germline V lookup: CDR1 MNHNY, CDR2 SVGAGI (reference sequence). CDR3 length: 16 amino acids. Trimming removed 0 bases at V and 5 bases at J, with 13 bases between. The CDR3 region is CASSYSLTGLNEKLFF. CDR3 coding DNA: TGTGCCAGCAGTTACTCATTGACAGGCCTCAATGAAAAACTGTTTTTT.

The gene calls are TRBV7-9 and TRBJ2-7; TRBD2 aligns across 8 bases. After removal of 0 bases from V and 3 bases from J, the junction contained 4 bases not matched to a gene. Germline V gene data show CDR1 as SEHNR and CDR2 as FQNEAQ (reference sequence). The CDR3 extends over 15 amino acids. CDR3: CASSLAGLGDYEQYF. CDR3 DNA: TGTGCCAGCAGCTTAGCGGGACTAGGGGACTACGAGCAGTACTTC.

The chain is built from TRBV10-3 and TRBJ1-4; D may be TRBD1 (6 bases). Germline CDR1 and CDR2: ENHRY and SYGVKD. This CDR3 region has 16 residues. The V end was cut by 6 bases, the J end by 0 bases, with 14 bases between. The CDR3 region is CAISRGVGATNEKLFF. The CDR3 coding sequence is TGTGCCATCAGCAGGGGAGTGGGCGCAACTAATGAAAAACTGTTTTTT.

This clone was picked up a small number of times. The chain is built from TRBV6-6 and TRBJ2-1; 10 positions match TRBD1. J was trimmed by 6 bases and V by 2 bases; bases with no gene match: 4. From germline, CDR1 is MNHNY and CDR2 SVGAGI (reference sequence). This CDR3 is built from 15 residues. The CDR3 sequence: CASSYGTGAVNEQFF. The CDR3 bases are TGTGCCAGCAGTTACGGGACAGGGGCGGTCAATGAGCAGTTCTTC.

This clone has only one observation. The rearrangement joins TRBV4-2 to TRBJ2-1; 12 bases are shared with TRBD2. The CDR3 is 19 amino acids. CDR1 is LGHNA, CDR2 YNFKEQ, per germline. The J segment lost 0 bases and the V segment lost 1 base, leaving 7 bases of the junction unmatched. The CDR3 loop is CASSQGSSGGASSYNEQFF. In DNA, the CDR3 is TGTGCCAGCAGCCAAGGTTCTAGCGGGGGGGCGAGCTCCTACAATGAGCAGTTCTTC.

CDR3 coding DNA: TGTGCCAGCAGCCCCCCCACGGGGGGGGCTAACACTGGGGCCAACGTCCTGACTTTC. Its translation: CASSPPTGGANTGANVLTF. This chain uses TRBV3-1 (or the pseudogene TRBV3-2) with TRBJ2-6, with TRBD2 identical over 8 bases. The germline V gene has CDR1 LGHDT and CDR2 YNNKEL (reference sequence). The CDR3 contains 19 residues. The V and J ends lost 4 bases and 2 bases, in that order; junction bases with no gene match: 13.

This chain uses TRBV6-4 with TRBJ2-2, with 7 bases lining up with TRBD2. This CDR3 is built from 16 residues. The J segment lost 2 bases and the V segment lost 2 bases, leaving 5 bases of the junction unmatched. CDR1 is MRHNA and CDR2 is SNTAGT in the germline V gene. The CDR3 spells CASSDGPGGNTGELFF. The CDR3 coding sequence is TGTGCCAGCAGTGACGGGCCGGGGGGAAACACCGGGGAGCTGTTTTTT.

This sequence joins TRBV11-3 and TRBJ2-4; 12 bases line up with TRBD1. The CDR3 totals 15 residues. Looked up from germline, CDR1 is SGHNT and CDR2 is YENEEA. With V trimmed by 5 bases and J by 8 bases, 7 bases remained unmatched. In DNA, the CDR3 is TGTGCCAGCAGCCAGGGACAGGGGGCGCCGTACATTCAGTACTTC. Translated: CASSQGQGAPYIQYF.

This clone was recorded a few times. CDR3 loop: CAWSVGTAGEQYF. The CDR3 DNA is TGTGCCTGGAGTGTGGGGACAGCAGGCGAGCAGTACTTC. The chain has TRBV30 and TRBJ2-7, with 7 nucleotides matching TRBD1. In germline, CDR1 is GTSNPN, CDR2 SVGIG (reference sequence). The length of the CDR3 is 13 residues. With 0 bases clipped from V and 6 bases from J, the junction kept 5 bases outside the gene matches.

The chain has TRBV9 and TRBJ2-7, with D possibly matching TRBD2 (6 bases). Germline lookup yields CDR1 SGDLS and CDR2 YYNGEE. V was trimmed by 0 bases and J by 3 bases, leaving 16 bases between them. There are 16 residues in the CDR3. The CDR3 here is CASSVGLGGAFYEQYF. CDR3 in DNA: TGTGCCAGCAGCGTAGGGCTTGGCGGGGCCTTCTACGAGCAGTACTTC.

The chain combines TRBV6-2 or TRBV6-3 with TRBJ2-7; 9 bases match TRBD2. V shed 0 bases and J 5 bases; nucleotides not matched to a gene: 5. Germline CDR1 MNHEY, CDR2 SVGEGT. The CDR3 is 15 amino acids. The CDR3 bases are TGTGCCAGCAGTTACTCAGGCGGGGGGGCCGACGAGCAGTACTTC. Translating gives CASSYSGGGADEQYF.

The V and J genes are TRBV19 and TRBJ2-7; D uncertain. Germline V gene sequence: CDR1 LNHDA, CDR2 SQIVND (reference sequence). The length of the CDR3 is 13 residues. Trimming left V 4 bases short and J 7 bases short, with 14 bases between. The CDR3 nucleotides read TGTGCCAGTAGTAATCCTGTAGCTGGAGAGCAGTACTTC. It codes for CASSNPVAGEQYF.

The chain uses TRBV5-1 and TRBJ2-4; D gene uncertain. V lost 5 bases and J lost 0, with 15 bases in between. The CDR3 sequence is 16 residues long. Germline V lookup: CDR1 SGHRS, CDR2 YFSETQ. The CDR3 DNA sequence: TGCGCCAGCAGGGGCCTCTCGGATTTAGCCAAAAACATTCAGTACTTC. Translation gives CASRGLSDLAKNIQYF.

V usage is TRBV5-1 and J usage is TRBJ1-6; D ambiguous. This CDR3 comprises 16 residues. Germline CDR1 and CDR2: SGHRS and YFSETQ. V was clipped by 0 bases and J by 7 bases, with 14 bases between them. The CDR3 loop is CASSLGRTGGNSPLHF. CDR3 sequence (DNA): TGCGCCAGCAGCTTGGGGCGGACGGGCGGGAATTCACCCCTCCACTTT.

The V and J genes are TRBV19 and TRBJ2-7; D is unclear. This CDR3 has 14 residues. V shed 5 bases and J shed 1 base, with 12 bases lying between them. Germline V gene data show CDR1 as LNHDA and CDR2 as SQIVND (reference sequence). The DNA for the CDR3 is TGTGCCAGTAGTCATACAGAAACTTCCTACGAGCAGTACTTC. Translated, it gives CASSHTETSYEQYF.

This sequence joins TRBV3-1 (or the pseudogene TRBV3-2) and TRBJ2-1; no reliable D call. Germline V gene lookup returns CDR1 LGHDT and CDR2 YNNKEL (reference sequence). The CDR3 spans 15 residues. V was shortened by 1 base and J by 8 bases, with 15 bases between the two germline ends. The chain's CDR3 is CASSQASRGVDEQFF. The CDR3 DNA follows: TGTGCCAGCAGCCAAGCTTCCCGCGGCGTAGATGAGCAGTTCTTC.

This rearrangement joins TRBV1 to TRBJ2-1; the table names TRBD1, a call not compared with the DNA. TRBV1 is annotated as a pseudogene. The CDR3 consists of 14 residues. DNA of the CDR3: TGCACCAGCAGCCAGGAGACAGGGTACAATGAGCAGTTCTTC. Protein product: CTSSQETGYNEQFF.

The chain recombines TRBV2 with TRBJ1-2; 7 nucleotides align to TRBD1. Germline V CDR1 and CDR2: SNHLY, FYNNEI. This CDR3 has 12 amino acids. V lost 6 bases, J lost 8 bases, and 6 bases stayed unmatched. This CDR3 is CASRQGTEGYTF. The CDR3 coding sequence is TGTGCCAGCAGACAGGGGACAGAGGGCTACACCTTC.

This clone was seen only once. The V call is TRBV30, the J call TRBJ2-1, with 7 bases aligning to TRBD2. V lost 3 bases to trimming and J lost 4 bases; unmatched junction nucleotides: 9. This CDR3 comprises 15 residues. Germline V lookup: CDR1 GTSNPN, CDR2 SVGIG (reference sequence). CDR3 bases: TGTGCCTGGAGCGGGTTAGCGGGCCCTTACAATGAGCAGTTCTTC. Its protein product is CAWSGLAGPYNEQFF.

The chain uses TRBV9 and TRBJ2-3; TRBD2 agrees at 9 bases. This CDR3 contains 17 residues. Germline assignment: CDR1 SGDLS and CDR2 YYNGEE. V gave up 3 bases and J gave up 2 bases; unmatched junction bases: 10. For the CDR3, the DNA is TGTGCCAGCAGCGCAACTACTAGCGGGCGTGCCACAGATACGCAGTATTTT. This gives the protein CASSATTSGRATDTQYF.

The chain has TRBV3-1 (or the pseudogene TRBV3-2) and TRBJ1-1; possible D gene TRBD1, 6 bases. The CDR3 sequence is 16 residues long. Germline CDR1 and CDR2: LGHDT and YNNKEL (reference sequence). V lost 4 bases to trimming and J lost 0 bases, with 15 bases between them. The CDR3 loop is CASSLQGSIMNTEAFF. The CDR3 DNA reads as TGTGCCAGCAGCCTGCAGGGGTCCATTATGAACACTGAAGCTTTCTTT.

The V call is TRBV6-5, the J call TRBJ2-2; 7 bases align to TRBD1. V was clipped by 6 bases and J by 4 bases; unmatched bases: 8. The CDR3 runs 15 residues. Germline CDR1 and CDR2: MNHEY and SVGAGI. The CDR3, as DNA: TGTGCCAGCAGCCCCCGACAGGGACCCACCGGGGAGCTGTTTTTT. Translated, it gives CASSPRQGPTGELFF.